This is a list of T cell receptor beta chains from one sample in a study of cytomegalovirus exposure and HLA in healthy donors. Some clones are missing from TCRdb's copy, which holds only in-frame ones; the method was immunoSEQ multiplex PCR. The sample has some 200,000 clones; under 80% are singletons. Source material: PBMCs. The receptor source for this set is a man aged 35 to 55 in good health and CMV-seronegative. Both conserved end residues are part of each CDR3. A D gene is named only where the DNA matches it firmly. The size of a clone is reported for some rows only, either as once, few or many, or as a class for expanded clones.

v_call	clone_size	j_call	d_call	cdr3_aa	cdr3_nt
TRBV2	NA	TRBJ2-1	TRBD1	CASSETGNDEQFF	TGTGCCAGCAGTGAGACAGGGAATGATGAGCAGTTCTTC
TRBV7-2	NA	TRBJ2-7	NA	CASSLGVWTVSYEQYF	TGTGCCAGCAGCTTAGGGGTGTGGACTGTCTCCTACGAGCAGTACTTC
TRBV28	few	TRBJ2-3	TRBD2	CASSPGTRGADTQYF	TGTGCCAGCAGTCCGGGGACTAGGGGCGCAGATACGCAGTATTTT
TRBV6-4	few	TRBJ2-3	NA	CASSPLPRQVVTDTQYF	TGTGCCAGCAGCCCACTCCCTAGACAGGTTGTCACAGATACGCAGTATTTT
TRBV4-2	NA	TRBJ2-5	TRBD2	CASSQDLIGLAGGTQETQYF	TGTGCCAGCAGCCAAGATCTTATCGGGCTAGCGGGAGGGACCCAAGAGACCCAGTACTTC
TRBV28	few	TRBJ1-2	TRBD1	CASSPWVPGQGNYGYTF	TGTGCCAGCAGTCCGTGGGTCCCGGGACAGGGAAACTATGGCTACACCTTC
TRBV19	NA	TRBJ1-1	TRBD1	CASSARDRMNTEAFF	TGTGCCAGTAGTGCAAGGGACAGGATGAACACTGAAGCTTTCTTT
TRBV19	few	TRBJ2-1	TRBD2	CASRVPGLVGHDNEQFF	TGTGCCAGTAGAGTCCCGGGACTAGTTGGGCATGACAATGAGCAGTTCTTC
TRBV27	NA	TRBJ2-5	TRBD2	CASTEGREQYF	TGTGCCAGCACGGAAGGGCGGGAGCAGTACTTC
TRBV6-5	NA	TRBJ2-5	TRBD1	CASRRWDRVQETQYF	TGTGCCAGCAGACGGTGGGACAGGGTCCAAGAGACCCAGTACTTC
TRBV19	NA	TRBJ2-7	TRBD1	CASSSGTGVEQYF	TGTGCCAGTAGTTCCGGGACAGGGGTCGAGCAGTACTTC
TRBV6-5	NA	TRBJ2-3	TRBD2	CASSRRGGQVDTQYF	TGTGCCAGCAGTCGTCGGGGGGGCCAGGTAGATACGCAGTATTTT
TRBV27	NA	TRBJ2-3	NA	CASSVSYQLTDTQYF	TGTGCCAGCAGTGTCTCCTACCAACTCACAGATACGCAGTATTTT
TRBV6-1	NA	TRBJ2-7	NA	CASILTGSEQYF	TGTGCCAGCATTTTAACGGGTTCCGAGCAGTACTTC
TRBV4-1	NA	TRBJ2-1	NA	CASSQDPGTYNEQFF	TGCGCCAGCAGCCAAGACCCGGGGACCTACAATGAGCAGTTCTTC
TRBV2	NA	TRBJ2-5	TRBD1	CASGSGGQETQYF	TGTGCCAGTGGCTCAGGGGGCCAAGAGACCCAGTACTTC
TRBV19	NA	TRBJ2-1	NA	CASSLYNEQFF	TGTGCCAGTAGTCTCTACAATGAGCAGTTCTTC
TRBV6-1	NA	TRBJ1-2	NA	CASSIRREGFDGYTF	TGTGCCAGCAGTATTAGGCGGGAGGGGTTTGATGGCTACACCTTC
TRBV28	NA	TRBJ1-1	NA	CASSSSGTEAFF	TGTGCCAGCAGTTCATCAGGCACTGAAGCTTTCTTT
TRBV5-1	NA	TRBJ2-7	TRBD1	CASSEGQGRYEQYF	TGCGCCAGCAGCGAGGGACAGGGGCGGTACGAGCAGTACTTC
TRBV27	NA	TRBJ1-5	NA	CASSQVVSNQPQHF	TGTGCCAGCAGTCAGGTCGTTAGCAATCAGCCCCAGCATTTT
TRBV30	few	TRBJ2-5	NA	CAWIRDTDQETQYF	TGTGCCTGGATCCGGGACACCGACCAAGAGACCCAGTACTTC